Below are 9 T cell receptor beta chains sequenced from a single sample in a study of beta chain features in type 1 diabetes. Expressed TCRB transcripts were sequenced because the entire RNA isolate underwent reverse transcription. TCRdb's table, derived via immunoSEQ multiplex PCR, lists solely in-frame clones and lacks some. The sample includes under 450,000 clones, about 15% of them seen just once. Sequenced sample: naive CD4+ T cells from blood. The receptors here all came from a young woman in good health.

This clone has just a few counts. V gene TRBV30 combines with J gene TRBJ2-1; 9 bases are shared with TRBD2. The ends lost 0 bases at V and 4 bases at J; junction bases unmatched: 4. Germline CDR1 is GTSNPN and CDR2 is SVGIG (reference sequence). The CDR3 extends over 15 amino acids. CDR3 sequence reads: CAWSVSAGGYNEQFF. Here the CDR3 DNA reads TGTGCCTGGAGTGTATCAGCGGGAGGTTACAATGAGCAGTTCTTC.

This clone occurred a few times. The gene calls are TRBV20-1 and TRBJ1-1; perhaps TRBD1 as D (6 bases). CDR3 length: 11 amino acids. V lost 7 bases, J lost 6 bases, and 12 bases lay in between. Per the germline V gene, CDR1 is DFQATT and CDR2 is SNEGSKA (reference sequence). The CDR3 nucleotides are TGCAGTGTTAGCAAGGGGGCTGAAGCTTTCTTT. Translating it yields CSVSKGAEAFF.

This clone was counted between two and nine times. The rearrangement links TRBV19 to TRBJ1-2; 8 bases align to TRBD1. Germline CDR1 and CDR2: LNHDA and SQIVND (reference sequence). V trimming: 5 bases; J trimming: 5 bases; junction bases outside the gene matches: 4. The CDR3 covers 13 residues. For the CDR3, the DNA is TGTGCCAGTAGTCCTGGGACAGGATATGGCTACACCTTC. It codes for CASSPGTGYGYTF.

This chain links TRBV7-8 with TRBJ1-1; 10 bases map to TRBD1. V trimming: 5 bases; J trimming: 4 bases; junction bases outside the gene matches: 4. Germline CDR1 and CDR2: SGHVS and FQNEAQ. The CDR3 sequence is 14 residues long. Written as DNA, the CDR3 is TGTGCCAGCAGCACCAGGACAGGGGGCACTGAAGCTTTCTTT. As protein: CASSTRTGGTEAFF. Together with reference TRBV7-8 and TRBJ1-1, the CDR3 gives the full variable domain: GAGVSQSPRYKVAKRGQDVALRCDPISGHVSLFWYQQALGQGPEFLTYFQNEAQLDKSGLPSDRFFAERPEGSVSTLKIQRTQQEDSAVYLCASSTRTGGTEAFFGQGTRLTVV.

V gene TRBV18 combines with J gene TRBJ1-2; D gene ambiguous. CDR1 is KGHSH, CDR2 LQKENI, per germline. Trimming cost V 3 bases and J 8 bases, with 13 bases left between them. CDR3 length: 13 residues. The CDR3, as DNA: TGTGCCAGCTCACCTCCAATCACTCCCGGCTACACCTTC. Its protein is CASSPPITPGYTF.

The V and J genes are TRBV30 and TRBJ1-5; TRBD1 aligns across 7 bases. Trimming cost V 1 base and J 4 bases; bases outside gene matches: 4. The length of the CDR3 is 14 residues. Germline CDR1 and CDR2: GTSNPN and SVGIG (reference sequence). Here the CDR3 reads CAWSGGQINQPQHF. The CDR3, as DNA: TGTGCCTGGAGTGGGGGACAGATAAATCAGCCCCAGCATTTT.

This clone was picked up a small number of times. The chain couples TRBV25-1 to TRBJ1-2; 12 positions match TRBD1. Losses at the gene ends were 2 bases for V and 7 bases for J; bases not matched to a gene: 8. The CDR3 runs 16 residues. Germline loops: CDR1 MGHDK, CDR2 SYGVNS. As DNA, the CDR3 is TGTGCCAGCAGTGAACCACCGGGACAGGGGGCAGCTGGCTACACCTTC. Translation gives CASSEPPGQGAAGYTF.

This clone was detected only a few times. The rearrangement uses TRBV6-1 and TRBJ2-7; unclear D gene. The germline gives CDR1 MNHNS, CDR2 SASEGT. This CDR3 has 11 residues. Trimming took off 7 bases at V and 5 bases at J, with 9 bases between the two ends. In DNA, the CDR3 is TGTGCCAGCATCGGTCGGGACGAGCAGTACTTC. Its translation is CASIGRDEQYF.

The genes are TRBV28 and TRBJ2-3; D is uncertain. The germline CDR1 and CDR2 sequences are MDHEN and SYDVKM. V lost 6 bases to trimming and J lost 4 bases, with 11 bases between them. The CDR3 length is 13 residues. CDR3 in amino acids: CASRFPGPDTQYF. Here the CDR3 DNA reads TGTGCCAGCAGGTTTCCAGGCCCAGATACGCAGTATTTT.